Listed below are T cell receptor beta chains from one sample, sequenced in a study of cytomegalovirus exposure and HLA in healthy donors. Data came from immunoSEQ multiplex PCR; TCRdb stores just in-frame clones and leaves some out. Here the sample spans about 130,000 clones, roughly 74% being singletons. Sample: PBMCs. The source is a woman aged 45-60 years in good health and CMV-seropositive. Both conserved end residues are trimmed from each CDR3. Each record gives: V gene, J gene, CDR3 protein.

v_call: TRBV29-1; j_call: TRBJ1-4; cdr3_aa: SVDPGSEKLF
v_call: TRBV7-9; j_call: TRBJ1-4; cdr3_aa: ASSHGPQGDNEKLF
v_call: TRBV5-6; j_call: TRBJ2-5; cdr3_aa: ASIDRGGETQY
v_call: TRBV18; j_call: TRBJ2-5; cdr3_aa: ASTQGAETQY
v_call: TRBV7-9; j_call: TRBJ2-7; cdr3_aa: ASSLRGQAYEQY
v_call: TRBV28; j_call: TRBJ2-7; cdr3_aa: ASSPGTGGYEQY
v_call: TRBV28; j_call: TRBJ2-7; cdr3_aa: ASSLRTAPYEQY
v_call: TRBV5-4; j_call: TRBJ2-3; cdr3_aa: ASSGGGADTQY
v_call: TRBV28; j_call: TRBJ1-2; cdr3_aa: ASSWGAQSDYGYT
v_call: TRBV11-3; j_call: TRBJ2-1; cdr3_aa: ASSLGGTAYNEQF
v_call: TRBV4-2; j_call: TRBJ2-7; cdr3_aa: ASSLDRNEQY
v_call: TRBV6-6; j_call: TRBJ2-3; cdr3_aa: ASSIGDLGTDTQY
v_call: TRBV19; j_call: TRBJ2-1; cdr3_aa: ASSRSGTEQF
v_call: TRBV11-2; j_call: TRBJ2-3; cdr3_aa: ASSLDGGGITDTQY
v_call: TRBV9; j_call: TRBJ2-3; cdr3_aa: ASSVEASGGGADTQY
v_call: TRBV9; j_call: TRBJ2-3; cdr3_aa: ASTLEGRGEGTDTQY
v_call: TRBV7-7; j_call: TRBJ2-3; cdr3_aa: ASSRSGLRTDTQY
v_call: TRBV11-2; j_call: TRBJ2-2; cdr3_aa: ASSLQTGITGELF
v_call: TRBV28; j_call: TRBJ1-2; cdr3_aa: ASSLRRGRYGYT
v_call: TRBV29-1; j_call: TRBJ2-1; cdr3_aa: SVGAEYNEQF
v_call: TRBV6-5; j_call: TRBJ2-3; cdr3_aa: ASSGGGATDTQY
v_call: TRBV5-6; j_call: TRBJ2-5; cdr3_aa: ASSTGQVGETQY
v_call: TRBV6-5; j_call: TRBJ1-2; cdr3_aa: ASSQAHYGYT
v_call: TRBV28; j_call: TRBJ2-7; cdr3_aa: ASSTMTGRNEQY
v_call: TRBV11-2; j_call: TRBJ2-1; cdr3_aa: ASSLAGDRAF
v_call: TRBV5-5; j_call: TRBJ2-7; cdr3_aa: ASSFWPGDSYEQY
v_call: TRBV6-1; j_call: TRBJ1-2; cdr3_aa: ASSVLTGSHGYT
v_call: TRBV6-5; j_call: TRBJ1-2; cdr3_aa: ASSSRTAGFNYGYT
v_call: TRBV6-4; j_call: TRBJ2-1; cdr3_aa: ASSDRGGGAYNEQF
v_call: TRBV10-3; j_call: TRBJ2-1; cdr3_aa: AISFTSGGYNEQF
v_call: TRBV7-7; j_call: TRBJ2-5; cdr3_aa: ASSLEHTGETQY